The next 16 T cell receptor beta chains were all read from a single sample in a study of brain T cells in children with intractable seizures. The protocol was immunoSEQ multiplex PCR, while the TCRdb copy is restricted to in-frame clones and leaves out a portion. This sample has fewer than 150,000 clones; 94% occur once, and the top ten carry about 3.8%. The sequencing here drew on peripheral blood, taken at surgery. Receptor source: a boy under two years old with hemimegalencephaly and intractable seizures.

This chain uses TRBV5-5 with TRBJ2-5; D is possibly TRBD2 (5 bases). Between the trimmed V and J ends, which lost 3 bases and 2 bases, there was a span of 11 bases. Per the germline V gene, CDR1 is SGHKS and CDR2 is YYEKEE (reference sequence). This CDR3 spans 14 amino acids. The CDR3 DNA follows: TGTGCCAGCAGCTCTGGCGGGCCTCAAGAGACCCAGTACTTC. Translation gives CASSSGGPQETQYF.

The chain carries TRBV3-1 (or the pseudogene TRBV3-2) and TRBJ1-4; D remains ambiguous. V was shortened by 1 base and J by 8 bases, with 11 bases between the two germline ends. CDR3 length: 14 amino acids. CDR1 is LGHDT and CDR2 is YNNKEL in the germline V gene (reference sequence). CDR3 sequence (DNA): TGTGCCAGCAGCCAAGGGGGAATAGGGGAAAAACTGTTTTTT. Its protein is CASSQGGIGEKLFF.

In its sample, this clone was seen once. The CDR3 protein is CASSLPGTSKIGELFF. The CDR3 DNA sequence: TGTGCCAGCAGCTTACCCGGGACTAGCAAGATCGGGGAGCTGTTTTTT. The chain uses TRBV7-9 and TRBJ2-2, with TRBD2 identical over 9 bases. In germline, CDR1 is SEHNR, CDR2 FQNEAQ (reference sequence). The CDR3 length is 16 residues. V trimming: 2 bases; J trimming: 7 bases; junction bases outside the gene matches: 8.

The CDR3 region is CASSLGSQGDGYTF. As DNA, the CDR3 is TGTGCCAGCAGCTTAGGATCTCAGGGAGATGGCTACACCTTC. The V call is TRBV7-8, the J call TRBJ1-2; TRBD1 might be the D (5 bases). Germline CDR1 reads SGHVS; CDR2 reads FQNEAQ. This CDR3 region has 14 residues. The germline V and J ends were trimmed by 1 base and 6 bases, with 12 bases remaining between them.

J is TRBJ2-7 and V is TRBV24-1, with D perhaps TRBD2 (7 bases). The CDR3 totals 12 residues. V dropped 7 bases and J dropped 5 bases, with 11 bases sitting between them. CDR1 is KGHDR and CDR2 is SFDVKD in the germline V gene. This CDR3 is CATSRGGDEQYF. The CDR3 region has the DNA TGTGCCACCAGCCGAGGGGGGGACGAGCAGTACTTC.

This chain joins TRBV25-1 and TRBJ2-1; 9 nucleotides line up with TRBD2. The germline CDR1 and CDR2 sequences are MGHDK and SYGVNS. V gave up 5 bases and J gave up 1 base; unmatched junction bases: 12. The CDR3 totals 18 residues. Written as DNA, the CDR3 is TGTGCCAGCAGTCCCCAAAGCCCGACTAGCGGTTCCTACAATGAGCAGTTCTTC. It is translated as CASSPQSPTSGSYNEQFF.

V gene TRBV1 combines with J gene TRBJ1-1. TRBV1 is a documented pseudogene. The CDR3 consists of 17 residues. The CDR3 coding sequence is TGCACCAGCAGCCAAGAATGCCTCGGGTCTCGGGGACGGGAAGCTTTCTTT. It is translated as CTSSQECLGSRGREAFF.

The chain has TRBV27 and TRBJ2-7; 15 bases are a match to TRBD2. CDR3 size: 17 residues. The V gene end was trimmed by 0 bases and the J gene end by 1 base; junction bases not matched to a gene: 1. The germline V gene has CDR1 MNHEY and CDR2 SMNVEV (reference sequence). The CDR3 nucleotides are TGTGCCAGCAGTTTATCCGGACTAGCGGGGGGGTCCTACGAGCAGTACTTC. This sequence encodes CASSLSGLAGGSYEQYF.

The V gene is TRBV7-8, the J gene TRBJ2-1; unclear D gene. This CDR3 has 15 amino acids. V was shortened by 5 bases and J by 0 bases, with 11 bases between the two germline ends. Per the germline V gene, CDR1 is SGHVS and CDR2 is FQNEAQ. The CDR3 region is CASSPSAHSYNEQFF. CDR3 in DNA: TGTGCCAGCAGCCCGTCGGCCCACTCCTACAATGAGCAGTTCTTC.

The CDR3: CASSSEYSPLHF. DNA of the CDR3: TGTGCCAGCAGTTCAGAGTATTCACCCCTCCACTTT. The chain carries TRBV12-3 or TRBV12-4 and TRBJ1-6; D remains ambiguous. This CDR3 region has 12 residues. The V and J ends lost 4 bases and 8 bases respectively, with 6 bases between them.

The CDR3 sequence is CASSIQGPHTDTQYF. CDR3 bases: TGCGCCAGCAGCATACAGGGTCCCCACACAGATACGCAGTATTTT. The chain couples TRBV5-1 to TRBJ2-3; tentative D call: TRBD1 (6 bases). The CDR3 extends over 15 amino acids. V lost 4 bases to trimming and J lost 2 bases, with 14 bases between them. Germline assignment: CDR1 SGHRS and CDR2 YFSETQ.

The chain is built from TRBV7-3 and TRBJ1-2, with D perhaps TRBD1 (5 bases). The V gene lost 5 bases and the J gene lost 4 bases, with 17 bases spanning the gap. The germline V gene has CDR1 SGHTA and CDR2 FQGTGA. CDR3 length: 15 amino acids. CDR3 bases: TGTGCCAGCAGCCAGGGACCCACCCTAGGCTATGGCTACACCTTC. Amino acids: CASSQGPTLGYGYTF.

This sequence joins TRBV6-6 and TRBJ1-5; unclear D gene. CDR3 length: 12 residues. Germline CDR1 MNHNY, CDR2 SVGAGI (reference sequence). V shed 1 base and J shed 7 bases, with 5 bases lying between them. The CDR3 region is CASSYYGQPQHF. CDR3 sequence (DNA): TGTGCCAGCAGTTACTATGGGCAGCCCCAGCATTTT.

The chain carries TRBV27 and TRBJ1-4; D is perhaps TRBD1 (5 bases). CDR3 length: 15 residues. Germline assignment: CDR1 MNHEY and CDR2 SMNVEV (reference sequence). The V gene lost 2 bases and the J gene lost 1 base, with 8 bases spanning the gap. CDR3: CASSLGAGTNEKLFF. The CDR3 DNA reads TGTGCCAGCAGTTTAGGGGCAGGAACTAATGAAAAACTGTTTTTT.

The chain joins TRBV4-1 to TRBJ2-7; 7 nucleotides match TRBD1. The CDR3 has 15 amino acids. With V trimmed by 0 bases and J by 4 bases, 6 bases remained unmatched. Per the germline V gene, CDR1 is MGHRA and CDR2 is YSYEKL. CDR3 in DNA: TGCGCCAGCAGCCAAGACCGCACAGGGGATTACGAGCAGTACTTC. Translating it yields CASSQDRTGDYEQYF.

This clone was picked up one time. The genes are TRBV6-5 and TRBJ1-2, with D unclear. V was clipped by 2 bases and J by 4 bases, with 14 bases between them. The CDR3 spans 15 residues. Germline CDR1 reads MNHEY; CDR2 reads SVGAGI. The CDR3 here is CASSYMKGSGYGYTF. Written as DNA, the CDR3 is TGTGCCAGCAGTTACATGAAGGGTTCCGGCTATGGCTACACCTTC.